This entry lists 23 T cell receptor beta chains sequenced from one sample in a study of neoadjuvant anti-PD-1 for oral cavity cancer (dated by TCRdb to 2020 to 2022). Library generation was performed with the immunoSEQ multiplex PCR assay. The immuneACCESS repertoire file appears here via TCRdb, limited to in-frame rearrangements. These files lack a portion of the clones; in checked studies, under half of the deficit traces to unresolved V genes, and the cause of the others is not known. The sample profile shows around 21,000 clones; 40% to 50% of them were found once. The top ten clonotypes cover about two fifths of the sample. Interpreted using the paper, the time point label stands for: after neoadjuvant nivolumab, at surgical resection. Specimen: tumor tissue, collected after nivolumab (anti-PD-1) treatment. The receptor source for this set is a person aged 35-80 years with oral cavity squamous cell carcinoma.

The chain employs TRBV5-1 and TRBJ2-3, with 7 bases aligning to TRBD1. Germline trimming cut 1 base from V and 4 bases from J; bases unmatched to any gene: 9. Germline lookup yields CDR1 SGHRS and CDR2 YFSETQ. The CDR3 length is 16 residues. Here the CDR3 reads CASSLYNRGGADTQYF. The DNA for the CDR3 is TGCGCCAGCAGCTTGTATAACAGGGGTGGAGCAGATACGCAGTATTTT. The full variable domain, its missing parts supplied by reference TRBV5-1 and TRBJ2-3, is KAGVTQTPRYLIKTRGQQVTLSCSPISGHRSVSWYQQTPGQGLQFLFEYFSETQRNKGNFPGRFSGRQFSNSRSEMNVSTLELGDSALYLCASSLYNRGGADTQYFGPGTRLTVL.

This clone was observed at least ten times. The J gene is TRBJ1-2, the V gene TRBV7-9; TRBD1 is a possible D gene (5 bases). The CDR3 covers 14 residues. Trimming removed 6 bases from V and 6 bases from J, with 17 bases in between. Germline values: CDR1 SEHNR, CDR2 FQNEAQ (reference sequence). The CDR3 spells CASRVAGWGDGYTF. Written as DNA, the CDR3 is TGTGCCAGCAGGGTGGCAGGCTGGGGGGATGGCTACACCTTC.

The chain is built from TRBV5-4 and TRBJ1-2; 10 positions agree with TRBD1. V gave up 6 bases and J gave up 5 bases; unmatched junction bases: 7. Germline CDR1 and CDR2: SGHNT and YYREEE (reference sequence). This CDR3 is built from 14 residues. The DNA of the CDR3 is TGTGCCAGCAACGAGGGACAGGGGTGGTATGGCTACACCTTC. Residues: CASNEGQGWYGYTF. The entire variable domain, with the rest obtained from reference TRBV5-4 and TRBJ1-2, is as follows: ETGVTQSPTHLIKTRGQQVTLRCSSQSGHNTVSWYQQALGQGPQFIFQYYREEENGRGNFPPRFSGLQFPNYSSELNVNALELDDSALYLCASNEGQGWYGYTFGSGTRLTVV.

This CDR3 reads CASSQDPGLNVGAFF. The CDR3 DNA is TGCGCCAGCAGCCAAGATCCCGGCCTTAACGTCGGGGCTTTCTTT. This chain uses TRBV4-1 with TRBJ1-1; no firm D call. Trimming stripped 0 bases from V and 11 bases from J, with 19 bases between. CDR3 length: 15 residues. Germline-derived CDR1 and CDR2 are MGHRA and YSYEKL.

In its sample, this clone was seen a few times. The rearrangement links TRBV19 to TRBJ2-7; possibly TRBD2 for D (5 bases). Trimming took 3 bases from V and 6 from J, leaving 9 bases between them. The CDR3 extends over 12 amino acids. The germline V gene encodes CDR1 LNHDA and CDR2 SQIVND (reference sequence). The CDR3 DNA follows: TGTGCCAGTAGTATCCGGGGAGCCGAGCAGTACTTC. It yields the protein CASSIRGAEQYF.

V gene TRBV6-1 combines with J gene TRBJ1-1; tentative D call: TRBD1 (5 bases). The V gene's germline CDR1 is MNHNS and CDR2 SASEGT. The CDR3 is 14 amino acids. Deletions cut 6 bases from V and 4 bases from J, with 15 bases between. DNA for the CDR3: TGTGCCAGCAGGGCCCCAGGGTCGGCCACTGAAGCTTTCTTT. Its protein product is CASRAPGSATEAFF.

The chain carries TRBV27 and TRBJ1-1; D unresolved. The CDR3 contains 13 residues. V was cut by 3 bases and J by 3 bases, with 8 bases left in between. CDR1 is MNHEY, CDR2 SMNVEV, per germline (reference sequence). CDR3 sequence (DNA): TGTGCCAGCAGTTTTACGGGCTACACTGAAGCTTTCTTT. Amino acid sequence: CASSFTGYTEAFF.

J is TRBJ1-1 and V is TRBV5-1; 7 nucleotides match TRBD1. With V trimmed by 1 base and J by 5 bases, 11 bases remained unmatched. The germline V gene has CDR1 SGHRS and CDR2 YFSETQ. CDR3 size: 16 residues. CDR3 sequence: CASSLIPRDSGTEAFF. In DNA, the CDR3 is TGCGCCAGCAGCTTGATCCCTAGGGACAGTGGGACTGAAGCTTTCTTT.

This clone occurred many times. As DNA, the CDR3 is TGTGCCAGCGGATTTGCGAGGAGGACAGATACGCAGTATTTT. It translates to CASGFARRTDTQYF. V and J are TRBV19 and TRBJ2-3; TRBD2 might be the D (5 bases). The V end was cut by 9 bases, the J end by 3 bases, with 16 bases between. There are 14 residues in the CDR3. Germline-derived CDR1 and CDR2 are LNHDA and SQIVND (reference sequence).

The chain employs TRBV5-1 and TRBJ1-2, with unresolved D. This CDR3 has 16 amino acids. Trimming shortened V by 0 bases and J by 2 bases, and 14 bases separated the two germline ends. Germline lookup yields CDR1 SGHRS and CDR2 YFSETQ. CDR3 amino acids: CASSLESASNNYGYTF. The DNA for the CDR3 is TGCGCCAGCAGCTTGGAGTCAGCAAGTAACAACTATGGCTACACCTTC. Combining the CDR3 with reference TRBV5-1 and TRBJ1-2 gives the whole variable domain KAGVTQTPRYLIKTRGQQVTLSCSPISGHRSVSWYQQTPGQGLQFLFEYFSETQRNKGNFPGRFSGRQFSNSRSEMNVSTLELGDSALYLCASSLESASNNYGYTFGSGTRLTVV.

This chain links TRBV5-8 with TRBJ2-7, with TRBD1 as a possible D gene (6 bases). Germline loops: CDR1 SGHTS, CDR2 YDEGEE. Trimming pared 5 bases from V and 2 bases from J, leaving 11 bases between. This CDR3 contains 13 residues. The CDR3 protein is CASRGRGTYEQYF. DNA of the CDR3: TGTGCCAGCAGGGGCAGGGGAACCTACGAGCAGTACTTC.

V is TRBV5-4 and J is TRBJ1-2, with TRBD1 as a possible D gene (6 bases). Trimming took off 3 bases at V and 6 bases at J, with 18 bases between the two ends. Germline V gene lookup returns CDR1 SGHNT and CDR2 YYREEE (reference sequence). The CDR3 runs to 15 residues. The CDR3 bases are TGTGCCAGCAGCTCTAGGACAGCTCGGGGCGATGGCTACACCTTC. Its protein is CASSSRTARGDGYTF.

The chain uses TRBV5-1 and TRBJ2-5; 7 nucleotides match TRBD1. Trimming took 2 bases from V and 5 from J; bases not matched to a gene: 3. Germline CDR1 reads SGHRS; CDR2 reads YFSETQ. The CDR3 consists of 13 residues. For the CDR3, the DNA is TGCGCCAGCAGCTTTACAGGGGAGGAGACCCAGTACTTC. It translates to CASSFTGEETQYF.

This clone was counted many times. The chain employs TRBV28 and TRBJ2-7, with 8 bases identical to TRBD1. The V gene's germline CDR1 is MDHEN and CDR2 SYDVKM. The CDR3 length is 14 residues. J lost 2 bases, V lost 3 bases, and 3 bases had no gene match. CDR3 residues: CASSFGTGAYEQYF. CDR3 in DNA: TGTGCCAGCAGTTTTGGGACAGGCGCCTACGAGCAGTACTTC.

This clone came up a few times. CDR3 DNA sequence: TGTGCCAGCAGTGAATACAGGGGCTCCTACGAGCAGTACTTC. It codes for CASSEYRGSYEQYF. V is TRBV25-1 and J is TRBJ2-7; TRBD1 is a possible D gene (6 bases). CDR3 size: 14 residues. Trimming took 0 bases from V and 0 from J, leaving 6 bases between them. The germline gives CDR1 MGHDK, CDR2 SYGVNS.

The chain links TRBV7-2 to TRBJ2-5, with D possibly TRBD2 on 6 matching bases. Looked up from germline, CDR1 is SGHTA and CDR2 is FQGNSA. Trimming pared 5 bases from V and 0 bases from J, leaving 19 bases between. The CDR3 extends over 17 amino acids. In nucleotides, the CDR3 is TGTGCCAGCAGCATTAGAGTGGGGGGACTGTACCAAGAGACCCAGTACTTC. Residues: CASSIRVGGLYQETQYF. Drawing the rest from reference TRBV7-2 and TRBJ2-5, the complete variable domain is GAGVSQSPSNKVTEKGKDVELRCDPISGHTALYWYRQSLGQGLEFLIYFQGNSAPDKSGLPSDRFSAERTGGSVSTLTIQRTQQEDSAVYLCASSIRVGGLYQETQYFGPGTRLLVL.

In its sample, this clone was seen a few times. The chain joins TRBV6-6 to TRBJ1-6; D is undetermined. This CDR3 comprises 16 residues. Trimming cost V 7 bases and J 3 bases, with 16 bases left between them. CDR1 is MNHNY, CDR2 SVGAGI, per germline (reference sequence). CDR3 bases: TGTGCCAGCACCGAGGACGGCCGAAACTATAATTCACCCCTCCACTTT. This gives the protein CASTEDGRNYNSPLHF.

The chain recombines TRBV15 with TRBJ1-1; tentatively, D is TRBD1 (6 bases). The CDR3 is 14 residues long. Germline CDR1 and CDR2: LNHNV and YYDKDF (reference sequence). V was pared by 0 bases and J by 7 bases, with 12 bases between. CDR3 in DNA: TGTGCCACCAGCAGAGATAGGGGGGCCCTTGAAGCTTTCTTT. Encoded protein: CATSRDRGALEAFF.

This clone occurred a few times. The genes are TRBV7-2 and TRBJ1-2; D possibly corresponds to TRBD1 (5 bases). The CDR3 runs to 15 residues. CDR1 is SGHTA, CDR2 FQGNSA, per germline. V lost 6 bases and J 2 bases, leaving 16 bases between the germline ends. In DNA, the CDR3 is TGTGCCAGCAGTCAAGGGCGGACACAAAACTATGGCTACACCTTC. This translates into CASSQGRTQNYGYTF.

This clone ranks as medium-sized. The genes are TRBV7-6 and TRBJ1-2; D unclear. V lost 7 bases and J lost 3, with 15 bases in between. The germline V gene has CDR1 SGHVS and CDR2 FNYEAQ. The CDR3 totals 14 residues. The CDR3 reads CASTRTAEDYGYTF. CDR3 in DNA: TGTGCCAGCACCCGAACGGCAGAAGACTATGGCTACACCTTC. Supplemented by reference TRBV7-6 and TRBJ1-2, the full variable domain reads GAGVSQSPRYKVTKRGQDVALRCDPISGHVSLYWYRQALGQGPEFLTYFNYEAQQDKSGLPNDRFSAERPEGSISTLTIQRTEQRDSAMYRCASTRTAEDYGYTFGSGTRLTVV.

The DNA for the CDR3 is TGTGCCAGCACGGCGGGGATGTACCAGCAGTACTTC. Protein: CASTAGMYQQYF. This chain connects TRBV2 to TRBJ2-7, with D possibly being TRBD2 (6 bases). Germline CDR1 SNHLY, CDR2 FYNNEI. V lost 7 bases, J lost 8 bases, and 15 bases lay in between. The CDR3 contains 12 residues.

As DNA, the CDR3 is TGTGCCAGTAGATGGCGGGGGACCACCTACAATGAGCAGTTCTTC. Protein: CASRWRGTTYNEQFF. V gene TRBV19 combines with J gene TRBJ2-1, with 7 bases matching TRBD2. Germline V gene lookup returns CDR1 LNHDA and CDR2 SQIVND (reference sequence). V shed 6 bases, J shed 2 bases, and the junction held 7 bases outside the gene matches. This CDR3 comprises 15 residues.

This chain connects TRBV29-1 to TRBJ2-7; 11 nucleotides line up with TRBD1. With V trimmed by 6 bases and J by 4 bases, 5 bases remained unmatched. Germline V gene lookup returns CDR1 SQVTM and CDR2 ANQGSEA. The CDR3 has 13 residues. CDR3 in DNA: TGCAGCGTCTCCGGGACAGGGGGATACGAGCAGTACTTC. This codes for CSVSGTGGYEQYF.